This note documents a single T cell receptor (beta chain) sequence. One entry per CDR3 protein, without DNA, is what TCRdb gives after re-calling the 5' RACE reads. The record lists some 450,000 distinct CDR3 sequences, of which the ten most abundant hold 7.3%. The germline V gene has CDR1 MNHEY and CDR2 SVGAGI. The CDR3 sequence is 15 residues long. The record originates from a study of T cells expressing NK-cell markers. Overall study: Within the sequenced cohort of eight donors, seven exhibited HCMV seropositivity and one was seronegative.

This TCR was sampled from a woman aged 18 to 75 in good health. V gene TRBV6-5 combines with J gene TRBJ1-1; TCRdb indicates TRBD1, and absent DNA this call remains unverified. Sequencing was performed on blood T cells: a sorted CD56 or NKG2C T cell subset, CD4+ or CD8+ T cells, or bulk PBMC T cells (not recorded which). CDR3 loop: CASSYSSGQYTEAFF.